This T cell receptor beta chain was observed in a study of Graves' ophthalmopathy and Graves' hyperthyroidism. This clonotype appeared many times. Newly diagnosed hyperthyroidism donors, aged 18 to 65, duration under 2 months. The V and J ends lost 2 bases and 6 bases, in that order; junction bases with no gene match: 3. The CDR3 runs to 14 residues. For repertoire sequencing, the TCR beta CDR3 regions were amplified from RNA transcripts. The library came from an HTBI-primed first-round RT-PCR and a second-round multiplex PCR. MiXCR was run by TCRdb on the multiplex PCR reads, yielding one entry per CDR3 protein. The data show around 400,000 distinct CDR3 sequences, over 20% seen once.

Specimen: peripheral blood. The receptor's source is a young woman with stable Graves' hyperthyroidism. The chain has TRBV12-3 or TRBV12-4 and TRBJ1-5; 8 bases map to TRBD1. The CDR3 here is CASSLRRGPQPQHF. The CDR3 DNA follows: TGTGCCAGCAGTTTACGCAGGGGGCCTCAGCCCCAGCATTTT.